Each of the 8 T cell receptor beta chains below was sequenced from the same sample in a study of patients and donors after allogeneic stem cell transplantation. TCRdb recomputed calls from the RT-PCR reads with MiXCR, one row per CDR3 protein. This table has some 960,000 distinct CDR3 sequences, approximately 19% appearing once. Sequences were obtained from blood, either unsorted or a sorted T cell fraction (not recorded which). The receptor set was obtained from a human donor who was either an allogeneic HSCT recipient or a stem cell or donor lymphocyte infusion donor (not recorded which). It is not recorded whose cells these are; they may come from a transplant donor.

This clonotype showed up just a few times. The J gene is TRBJ1-4, the V gene TRBV30; 7 bases align to TRBD1. CDR3 length: 13 residues. Germline V lookup: CDR1 GTSNPN, CDR2 SVGIG (reference sequence). Germline trimming cut 3 bases from V and 6 bases from J; bases unmatched to any gene: 4. The CDR3, as DNA: TGTGCCTGGAGCCCCGGGACAGATGAAAAACTGTTTTTT. Translating gives CAWSPGTDEKLFF.

V gene TRBV2 combines with J gene TRBJ2-5; perhaps TRBD2 as D (6 bases). Trimming removed 4 bases at V and 1 base at J, with 7 bases between. From germline, CDR1 is SNHLY and CDR2 FYNNEI. This CDR3 is 13 amino acids long. The chain's CDR3 is CASSGGTQETQYF. CDR3 sequence (DNA): TGTGCCAGCAGTGGCGGGACCCAAGAGACCCAGTACTTC. Filled out from reference TRBV2 and TRBJ2-5, the complete variable domain reads EPEVTQTPSHQVTQMGQEVILRCVPISNHLYFYWYRQILGQKVEFLVSFYNNEISEKSEIFDDQFSVERPDGSNFTLKIRSTKLEDSAMYFCASSGGTQETQYFGPGTRLLVL.

This clonotype was detected a few times. CDR3 DNA sequence: TGTGCCAGTAGGAACTCGGTCATGAACACTGAAGCTTTCTTT. This codes for CASRNSVMNTEAFF. The V gene is TRBV19, the J gene TRBJ1-1, with D unresolved. The V end was cut by 6 bases, the J end by 0 bases, with 11 bases between. CDR3 size: 14 residues. Germline assignment: CDR1 LNHDA and CDR2 SQIVND (reference sequence). The full variable domain, with the rest looked up from reference TRBV19 and TRBJ1-1, is DGGITQSPKYLFRKEGQNVTLSCEQNLNHDAMYWYRQDPGQGLRLIYYSQIVNDFQKGDIAEGYSVSREKKESFPLTVTSAQKNPTAFYLCASRNSVMNTEAFFGQGTRLTVV.

This clonotype was counted only a few times. CDR3 coding DNA: TGTGCCAGCAGCTTAGAAACGGGGGAGAGGGAGACCCAGTACTTC. Protein: CASSLETGERETQYF. The chain combines TRBV7-9 with TRBJ2-5; D may be TRBD2 (6 bases). Trimming stripped 1 base from V and 5 bases from J, with 14 bases between. CDR1 is SEHNR and CDR2 is FQNEAQ in the germline V gene (reference sequence). CDR3 size: 15 residues. Based on the CDR3 plus reference TRBV7-9 and TRBJ2-5, the full variable domain is DTGVSQNPRHKITKRGQNVTFRCDPISEHNRLYWYRQTLGQGPEFLTYFQNEAQLEKSRLLSDRFSAERPKGSFSTLEIQRTEQGDSAMYLCASSLETGERETQYFGPGTRLLVL.

V is TRBV27 and J is TRBJ2-7; TRBD2 agrees at 9 bases. Germline trimming cut 2 bases from V and 4 bases from J; bases unmatched to any gene: 6. CDR1 and CDR2 from the germline V gene are MNHEY and SMNVEV (reference sequence). The CDR3 totals 15 residues. In DNA form, the CDR3 reads TGTGCCAGCAGTTTAAAGTTTAGCGGGAGTTACGAGCAGTACTTC. This sequence encodes CASSLKFSGSYEQYF.

The rearrangement joins TRBV5-1 to TRBJ2-5, with D perhaps matching TRBD2 (5 bases). CDR3 length: 16 amino acids. V was cut by 0 bases and J by 5 bases, with 17 bases left in between. CDR1 and CDR2 from the germline V gene are SGHRS and YFSETQ. In nucleotides, the CDR3 is TGCGCCAGCAGCTTGGTAGCCGGAAGGTGGAGGGAGACCCAGTACTTC. Translating it yields CASSLVAGRWRETQYF.

This clonotype appeared a few times. The chain carries TRBV15 and TRBJ2-1; TRBD2 is a possible D gene (5 bases). Germline V lookup: CDR1 LNHNV, CDR2 YYDKDF (reference sequence). Trimming took off 5 bases at V and 4 bases at J, with 15 bases between the two ends. The CDR3 spans 15 residues. The CDR3 loop is CATSGGMSPYNEQFF. The DNA of the CDR3 is TGTGCCACCAGCGGAGGTATGAGTCCATACAATGAGCAGTTCTTC.

The V gene is TRBV28, the J gene TRBJ1-2; 10 nucleotides line up with TRBD1. CDR3 length: 13 amino acids. V shed 8 bases, J shed 4 bases, and the junction held 4 bases outside the gene matches. Germline CDR1 and CDR2: MDHEN and SYDVKM. The CDR3 sequence is CASGDRGVYGYTF. The CDR3 DNA follows: TGTGCCAGCGGGGACAGGGGAGTCTATGGCTACACCTTC.